These 5 T cell receptor beta chains share one sample of origin, sequenced in a study of T cells after yellow fever vaccination. MiXCR, applied by TCRdb to the 5' RACE reads, yields one record per CDR3 protein. The sample yields fewer than 650,000 distinct CDR3 sequences, just over 20% seen once. Sequencing used PBMCs, obtained approximately 20 days after the first yellow fever vaccination. These receptors originate from a man aged 18-30 years who received the YFV17D yellow fever vaccine.

J is TRBJ1-5 and V is TRBV20-1, with 7 bases lining up with TRBD1. CDR1 and CDR2 (germline): DFQATT, SNEGSKA (reference sequence). J gave up 0 bases and V 6 bases, and 5 bases lay outside the gene matches. The CDR3 runs 14 residues. The CDR3 loop is CSAPQGFSNQPQHF. As DNA, the CDR3 is TGCAGTGCCCCACAGGGGTTTAGCAATCAGCCCCAGCATTTT.

This clonotype was seen only a few times. V and J are TRBV4-2 and TRBJ1-4; no clear D. This CDR3 contains 17 residues. V was clipped by 1 base and J by 0 bases, with 12 bases between them. Germline loops: CDR1 LGHNA, CDR2 YNFKEQ. In DNA, the CDR3 is TGTGCCAGCAGCCAAGTCCACGCCGGGACAACTAATGAAAAACTGTTTTTT. Translated: CASSQVHAGTTNEKLFF.

This clonotype has only a few counts. This rearrangement joins TRBV29-1 to TRBJ2-7; 7 bases fit TRBD2. Germline V lookup: CDR1 SQVTM, CDR2 ANQGSEA. This CDR3 is 13 amino acids long. V lost 8 bases, J lost 6 bases, and 13 bases stayed unmatched. The CDR3 DNA sequence: TGCAGCACCTCGGGACTAAGCTTTGCCGAGCAGTACTTC. Translation: CSTSGLSFAEQYF.

The V gene is TRBV5-5, the J gene TRBJ1-3; 7 bases are shared with TRBD1. Germline CDR1 SGHKS, CDR2 YYEKEE (reference sequence). This CDR3 is 16 amino acids long. V gave up 4 bases and J gave up 3 bases; unmatched junction bases: 10. Here the CDR3 reads CASSPMGTAIGNTIYF. The CDR3 nucleotides are TGTGCCAGCAGCCCTATGGGGACAGCCATTGGAAACACCATATATTTT.

This clonotype was observed a handful of times. The V and J genes are TRBV14 and TRBJ1-2, with a tentative D call TRBD1 (5 bases). V lost 1 base, J lost 8 bases, and 14 bases lay in between. The CDR3 consists of 14 residues. Germline V gene lookup returns CDR1 SGHDN and CDR2 FVKESK. The CDR3 region has the DNA TGTGCCAGCAGCCAAGCGGCAGGGATCGTGGGCTACACCTTC. Its translation: CASSQAAGIVGYTF.